Below, one TCR beta chain is given with its context. Sequencing used immunoSEQ multiplex PCR; TCRdb keeps in-frame clones, though not all of them. The top ten clones hold 7.5% to 9% of a sample with about 260,000 clones, approximately 80% of them seen once. This specimen belongs to a study of blood T cell repertoires in COVID-19. Study at large: PBMCs, B-cell-depleted T cells, or T cells were the source of the cDNA or gDNA that made up the material.

This CDR3 spans 13 amino acids. V lost 8 bases to trimming and J lost 1 base, with 10 bases between them. CDR1 and CDR2 from the germline V gene are LNHDA and SQIVND (reference sequence). Sequences were obtained from peripheral blood. This TCR was recovered from a human donor in a cohort sampled during active COVID-19. V and J are TRBV19 and TRBJ2-3, with a possible D match to TRBD2 (5 bases). CDR3 in amino acids: CASQVGGTDTQYF. CDR3 DNA: TGTGCCAGTCAGGTCGGGGGCACAGATACGCAGTATTTT.